The text below deals with one TCR beta chain. This entry comes from a study of blood T cell repertoires in COVID-19. In the study overall: The origin of the acute and convalescent COVID-19 samples was the United States, Italy and Spain. The cDNA or gDNA used as material had been derived from T cells, B-cell-depleted T cells, or PBMCs.

Generated by immunoSEQ multiplex PCR, the TCRdb table keeps only in-frame clones and is missing some. The sample shows about 210,000 clones, about 85% of them seen only once. This clonotype was obtained from a woman aged 80 or older with acute or convalescent COVID-19. Source material: peripheral blood.

CDR3 sequence: CASSLDRQAGGYTF. Here the CDR3 DNA reads TGTGCCAGCAGCTTAGATCGCCAGGCCGGTGGCTACACCTTC. The genes are TRBV7-2 and TRBJ1-2, with unresolved D. CDR1 and CDR2 (germline): SGHTA, FQGNSA. The CDR3 length is 14 residues. V gave up 1 base and J gave up 7 bases, with 13 bases separating them.